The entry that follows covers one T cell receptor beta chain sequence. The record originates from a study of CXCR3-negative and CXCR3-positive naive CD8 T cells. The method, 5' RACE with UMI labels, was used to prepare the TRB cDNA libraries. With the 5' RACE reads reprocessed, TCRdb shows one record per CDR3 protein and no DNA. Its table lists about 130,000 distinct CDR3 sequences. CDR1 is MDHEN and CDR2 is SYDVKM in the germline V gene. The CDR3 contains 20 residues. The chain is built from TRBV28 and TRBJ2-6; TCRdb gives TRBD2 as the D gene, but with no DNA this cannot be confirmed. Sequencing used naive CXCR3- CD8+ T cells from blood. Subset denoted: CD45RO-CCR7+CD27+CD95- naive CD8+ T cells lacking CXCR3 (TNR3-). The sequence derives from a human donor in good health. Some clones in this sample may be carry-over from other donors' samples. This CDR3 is CASSFPRVGSADSGANVLTF.